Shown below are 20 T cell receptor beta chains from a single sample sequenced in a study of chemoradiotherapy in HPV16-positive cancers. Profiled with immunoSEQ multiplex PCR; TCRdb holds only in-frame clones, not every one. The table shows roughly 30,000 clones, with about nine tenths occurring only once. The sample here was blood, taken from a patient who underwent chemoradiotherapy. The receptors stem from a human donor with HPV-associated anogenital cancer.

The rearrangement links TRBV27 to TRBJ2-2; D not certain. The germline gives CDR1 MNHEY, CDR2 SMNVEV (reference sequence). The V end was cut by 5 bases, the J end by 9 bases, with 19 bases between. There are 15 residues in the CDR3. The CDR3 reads CASSKGPTGNRELFF. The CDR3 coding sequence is TGTGCCAGCAGTAAGGGCCCCACCGGCAATCGGGAGCTGTTTTTT.

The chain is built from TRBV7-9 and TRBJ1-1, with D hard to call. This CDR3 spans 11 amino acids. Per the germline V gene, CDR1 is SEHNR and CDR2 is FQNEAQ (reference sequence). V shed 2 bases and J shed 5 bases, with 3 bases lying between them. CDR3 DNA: TGTGCCAGCAGCTTAAAAACTGAAGCTTTCTTT. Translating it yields CASSLKTEAFF.

The CDR3 sequence is CASGGAGSYNEQFF. In DNA, the CDR3 is TGTGCCAGCGGGGGGGCTGGCTCCTACAATGAGCAGTTCTTC. This chain joins TRBV5-8 and TRBJ2-1; D might be TRBD2 (7 bases). Trimming cost V 7 bases and J 0 bases, with 11 bases left between them. CDR3 length: 14 amino acids. Germline CDR1 and CDR2: SGHTS and YDEGEE.

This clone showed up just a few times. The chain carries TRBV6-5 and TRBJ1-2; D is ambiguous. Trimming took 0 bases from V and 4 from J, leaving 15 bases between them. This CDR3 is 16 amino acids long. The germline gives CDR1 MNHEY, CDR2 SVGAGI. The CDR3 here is CASSYSTAAYSYGYTF. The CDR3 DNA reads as TGTGCCAGCAGTTACTCGACCGCAGCCTATTCCTATGGCTACACCTTC.

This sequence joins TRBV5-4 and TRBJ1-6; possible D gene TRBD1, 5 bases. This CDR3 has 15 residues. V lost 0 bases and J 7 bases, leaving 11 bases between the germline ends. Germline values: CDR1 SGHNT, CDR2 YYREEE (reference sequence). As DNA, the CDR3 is TGTGCCAGCAGCTTGGTTGGGACGGGGAATTCACCCCTCCACTTT. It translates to CASSLVGTGNSPLHF. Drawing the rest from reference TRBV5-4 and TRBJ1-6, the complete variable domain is ETGVTQSPTHLIKTRGQQVTLRCSSQSGHNTVSWYQQALGQGPQFIFQYYREEENGRGNFPPRFSGLQFPNYSSELNVNALELDDSALYLCASSLVGTGNSPLHFGNGTRLTVT.

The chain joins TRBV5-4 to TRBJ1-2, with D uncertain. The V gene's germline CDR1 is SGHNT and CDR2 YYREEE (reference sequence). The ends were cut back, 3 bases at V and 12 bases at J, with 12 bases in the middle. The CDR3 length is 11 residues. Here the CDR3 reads CASSSQRDNTF. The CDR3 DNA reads TGTGCCAGCAGCTCCCAGCGGGATAACACCTTC.

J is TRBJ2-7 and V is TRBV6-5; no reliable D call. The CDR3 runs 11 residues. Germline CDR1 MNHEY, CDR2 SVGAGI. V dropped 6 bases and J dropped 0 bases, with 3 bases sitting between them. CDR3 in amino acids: CASSTSYEQYF. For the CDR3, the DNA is TGTGCCAGCAGCACCTCCTACGAGCAGTACTTC.

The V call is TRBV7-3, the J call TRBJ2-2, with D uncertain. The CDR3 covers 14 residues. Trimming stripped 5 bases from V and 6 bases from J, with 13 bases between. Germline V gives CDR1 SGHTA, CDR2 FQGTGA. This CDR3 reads CASSQNVVAGELFF. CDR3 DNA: TGTGCCAGCAGCCAGAATGTAGTGGCCGGGGAGCTGTTTTTT.

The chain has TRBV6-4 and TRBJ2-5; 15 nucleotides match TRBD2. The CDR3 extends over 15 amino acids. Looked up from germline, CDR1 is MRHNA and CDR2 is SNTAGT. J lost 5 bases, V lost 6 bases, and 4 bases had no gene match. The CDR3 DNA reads TGTGCCAGCAGCCGGACTAGCGGGGGGGGCGAGACCCAGTACTTC. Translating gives CASSRTSGGGETQYF.

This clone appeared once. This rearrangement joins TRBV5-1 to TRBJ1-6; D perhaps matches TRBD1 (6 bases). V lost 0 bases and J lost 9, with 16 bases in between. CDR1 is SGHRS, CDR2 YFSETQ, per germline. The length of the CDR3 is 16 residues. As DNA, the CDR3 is TGCGCCAGCAGCTTGGCCGTCGCAGGGGTCGGTTCACCCCTCCACTTT. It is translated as CASSLAVAGVGSPLHF.

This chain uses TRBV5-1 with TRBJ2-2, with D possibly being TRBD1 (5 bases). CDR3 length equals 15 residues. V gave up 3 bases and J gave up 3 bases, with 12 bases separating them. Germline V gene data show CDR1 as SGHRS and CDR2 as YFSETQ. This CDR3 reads CASSYYQGYTGELFF. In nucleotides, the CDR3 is TGCGCCAGCAGCTATTACCAGGGATACACCGGGGAGCTGTTTTTT.

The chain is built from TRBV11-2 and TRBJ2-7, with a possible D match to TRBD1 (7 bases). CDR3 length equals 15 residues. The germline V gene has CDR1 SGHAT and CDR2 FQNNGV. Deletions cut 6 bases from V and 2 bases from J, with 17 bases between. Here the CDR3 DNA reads TGTGCCAGCAGGCGGTGGGCGGGGACAGCCTACGAGCAGTACTTC. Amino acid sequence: CASRRWAGTAYEQYF.

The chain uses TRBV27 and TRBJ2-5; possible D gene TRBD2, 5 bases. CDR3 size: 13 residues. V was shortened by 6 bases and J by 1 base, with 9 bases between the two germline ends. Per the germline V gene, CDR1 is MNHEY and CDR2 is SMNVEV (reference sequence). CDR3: CASSRGLQETQYF. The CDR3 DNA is TGTGCCAGCAGCCGCGGGCTCCAAGAGACCCAGTACTTC.

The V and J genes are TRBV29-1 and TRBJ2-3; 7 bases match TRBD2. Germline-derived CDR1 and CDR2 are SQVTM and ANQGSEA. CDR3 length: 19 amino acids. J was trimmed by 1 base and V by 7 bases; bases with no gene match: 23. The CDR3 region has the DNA TGCAGCGCCCATCGTGGGGGGAAGCGGGGAGGGAAGGGCACAGATACGCAGTATTTT. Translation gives CSAHRGGKRGGKGTDTQYF.

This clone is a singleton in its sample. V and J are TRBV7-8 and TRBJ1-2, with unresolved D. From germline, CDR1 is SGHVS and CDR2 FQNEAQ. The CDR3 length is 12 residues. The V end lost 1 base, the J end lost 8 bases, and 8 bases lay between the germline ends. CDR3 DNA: TGTGCCAGCAGCTTAGACCTGGGAGGCTACACCTTC. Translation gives CASSLDLGGYTF.

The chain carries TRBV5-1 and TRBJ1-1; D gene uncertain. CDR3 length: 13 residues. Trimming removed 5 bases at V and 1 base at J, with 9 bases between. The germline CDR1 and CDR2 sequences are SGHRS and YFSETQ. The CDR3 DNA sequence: TGCGCCAGCAGGTCGACCGAGAACACTGAAGCTTTCTTT. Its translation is CASRSTENTEAFF.

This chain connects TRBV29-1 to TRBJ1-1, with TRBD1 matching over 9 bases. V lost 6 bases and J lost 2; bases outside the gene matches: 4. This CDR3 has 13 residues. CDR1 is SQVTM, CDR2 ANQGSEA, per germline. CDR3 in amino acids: CSVGQGTNTEAFF. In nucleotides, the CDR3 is TGCAGCGTCGGACAGGGGACTAACACTGAAGCTTTCTTT.

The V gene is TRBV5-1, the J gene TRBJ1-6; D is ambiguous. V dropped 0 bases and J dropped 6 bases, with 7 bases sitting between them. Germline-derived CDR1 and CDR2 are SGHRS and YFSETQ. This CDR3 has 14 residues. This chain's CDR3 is CASSLEQSNSPLHF. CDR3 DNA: TGCGCCAGCAGCTTGGAACAGTCTAATTCACCCCTCCACTTT.

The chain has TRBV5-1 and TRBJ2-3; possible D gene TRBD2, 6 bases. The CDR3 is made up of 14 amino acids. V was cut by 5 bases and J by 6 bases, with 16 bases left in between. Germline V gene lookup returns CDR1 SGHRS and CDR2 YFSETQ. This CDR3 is CASSQAGRVDTQYF. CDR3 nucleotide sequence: TGCGCCAGCAGTCAAGCGGGTAGGGTTGATACGCAGTATTTT.

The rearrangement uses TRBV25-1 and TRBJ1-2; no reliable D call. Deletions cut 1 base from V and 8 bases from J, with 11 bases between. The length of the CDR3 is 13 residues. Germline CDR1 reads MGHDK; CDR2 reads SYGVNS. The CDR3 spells CASSESVRDGYTF. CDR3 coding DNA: TGTGCCAGCAGTGAATCGGTCAGAGACGGCTACACCTTC.